This T cell receptor beta chain is drawn from a study of T cells after yellow fever vaccination. Across the study: Each low-cell-number fraction was prepared by means of SMART-Seq v4 Ultra Low Input.

This clonotype was detected only a few times. Compared with germline, one end of the junction differs, possibly owing to a read error. TCRdb independently ran MiXCR on the 5' RACE reads; one entry per CDR3 protein. This sample has just under 600,000 distinct CDR3 sequences; approximately 15% occur once, and the top ten carry around 15%. Germline CDR1 and CDR2: SGHTA and FQGNSA. The CDR3 loop spans 12 amino acids. The sequence was collected from a man younger than 45 who received the YFV17D yellow fever vaccine. The material sequenced was PBMCs, taken on the day of the yellow fever booster vaccination. This chain links TRBV7-2 with TRBJ2-1; TRBD2 might be the D (6 bases). The CDR3 region is CASSAGMGRENF. Here the CDR3 DNA reads TGTGCCAGCAGCGCGGGGATGGGAAGGGAGAATTTC. Full variable domain (remainder filled in from reference TRBV7-2 and TRBJ2-1): GAGVSQSPSNKVTEKGKDVELRCDPISGHTALYWYRQSLGQGLEFLIYFQGNSAPDKSGLPSDRFSAERTGGSVSTLTIQRTQQEDSAVYLCASSAGMGRENFGPGTRLTVL.